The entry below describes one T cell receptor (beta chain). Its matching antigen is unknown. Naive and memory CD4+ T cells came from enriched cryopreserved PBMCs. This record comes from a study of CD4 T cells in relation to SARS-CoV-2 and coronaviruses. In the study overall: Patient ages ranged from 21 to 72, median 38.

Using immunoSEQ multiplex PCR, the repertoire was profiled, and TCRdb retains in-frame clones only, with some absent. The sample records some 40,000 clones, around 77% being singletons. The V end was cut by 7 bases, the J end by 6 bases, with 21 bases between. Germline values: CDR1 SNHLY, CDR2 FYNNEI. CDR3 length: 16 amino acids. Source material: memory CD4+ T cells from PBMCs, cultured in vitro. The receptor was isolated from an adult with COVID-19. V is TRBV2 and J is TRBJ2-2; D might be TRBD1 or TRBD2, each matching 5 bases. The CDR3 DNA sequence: TGTGCCAGCACGGGGCGGTTGGGCCTGGACCCCGGGGAGCTGTTTTTT. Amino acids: CASTGRLGLDPGELFF.